These 25 T cell receptor beta chains came from one sample sequenced in a study of cytomegalovirus exposure and HLA in healthy donors. Some clones are missing from TCRdb's copy, which holds only in-frame ones; the method was immunoSEQ multiplex PCR. Of 150,000 to 200,000 clones listed, roughly 82% are singletons. Input material: PBMCs. The source of these receptors is a man in his late teens or twenties in good health and CMV-seropositive.

This clone was picked up one time. The J gene is TRBJ2-7, the V gene TRBV7-9, with D hard to call. Germline V CDR1 and CDR2: SEHNR, FQNEAQ (reference sequence). The CDR3 is made up of 11 amino acids. V was trimmed by 4 bases and J by 4 bases, leaving 5 bases between them. In nucleotides, the CDR3 is TGTGCCAGCAGCTACAAGTACGAGCAGTACTTC. Its protein product is CASSYKYEQYF.

This chain joins TRBV29-1 and TRBJ2-3; TRBD2 matches at 11 bases. Germline CDR1 SQVTM, CDR2 ANQGSEA. V lost 8 bases to trimming and J lost 2 bases; unmatched junction nucleotides: 6. The CDR3 length is 14 residues. The CDR3 region has the DNA TGCAGCTTGGGGACTAGCGGATACACAGATACGCAGTATTTT. Amino acid sequence: CSLGTSGYTDTQYF.

The chain employs TRBV5-4 and TRBJ1-1; tentative D call: TRBD1 (5 bases). This CDR3 is built from 16 residues. The V end was cut by 4 bases, the J end by 3 bases, with 19 bases between. Germline V CDR1 and CDR2: SGHNT, YYREEE (reference sequence). CDR3 DNA sequence: TGTGCCAGCAGCCCAGGAGGGGAACGCGTGGACACTGAAGCTTTCTTT. Protein product: CASSPGGERVDTEAFF.

This chain uses TRBV11-3 with TRBJ2-1; possible D gene TRBD2, 5 bases. The CDR3 extends over 14 amino acids. Trimming removed 0 bases from V and 10 bases from J, with 13 bases in between. Germline values: CDR1 SGHNT, CDR2 YENEEA. The DNA for the CDR3 is TGTGCCAGCAGCTTAGATATGAAGAGGGTCGAGCAGTTCTTC. This codes for CASSLDMKRVEQFF.

This chain uses TRBV6-6 with TRBJ2-7; D gene unclear. The CDR3 contains 13 residues. Between the trimmed V and J ends, which lost 6 bases and 7 bases, there was a span of 16 bases. Germline values: CDR1 MNHNY, CDR2 SVGAGI (reference sequence). CDR3 nucleotide sequence: TGTGCCAGCAGCAGCGACCCACTCTCGGAGCAGTACTTC. It translates to CASSSDPLSEQYF.

The chain has TRBV10-3 and TRBJ2-3, with 8 bases matching TRBD2. Germline V lookup: CDR1 ENHRY, CDR2 SYGVKD. V shed 4 bases, J shed 2 bases, and the junction held 8 bases outside the gene matches. This CDR3 is built from 16 residues. The CDR3 is CAISGTLAGFTDTQYF. The CDR3 region has the DNA TGTGCCATCAGTGGGACTTTAGCGGGATTCACAGATACGCAGTATTTT.

The chain uses TRBV15 and TRBJ2-7; 10 bases are shared with TRBD1. Germline loops: CDR1 LNHNV, CDR2 YYDKDF (reference sequence). There are 13 residues in the CDR3. The junction had 4 bases not matched to a gene; V was cut back by 6 bases and J by 5 bases. The CDR3 bases are TGTGCCACCAGGGGACAGGGGACTCACGAGCAGTACTTC. Residues: CATRGQGTHEQYF.

The V call is TRBV10-3, the J call TRBJ2-3; D perhaps matches TRBD2 (5 bases). Per germline, CDR1 ENHRY and CDR2 SYGVKD. The CDR3 totals 13 residues. Deletions cut 9 bases from V and 1 base from J, with 11 bases between. Written as DNA, the CDR3 is TGTGCCATTCGCAGCGGAGGCACAGATACGCAGTATTTT. Its translation is CAIRSGGTDTQYF.

The V and J genes are TRBV7-2 and TRBJ2-1; 10 nucleotides agree with TRBD2. With 1 base clipped from V and 5 bases from J, the junction kept 8 bases outside the gene matches. This CDR3 comprises 17 residues. Germline V gives CDR1 SGHTA, CDR2 FQGNSA. CDR3 sequence: CASSLVKPSGSNNEQFF. The CDR3 DNA reads TGTGCCAGCAGCTTAGTCAAGCCTAGCGGGAGCAACAATGAGCAGTTCTTC.

The chain employs TRBV6-5 and TRBJ2-1, with 8 bases identical to TRBD2. CDR1 MNHEY and CDR2 SVGAGI come from the germline V gene. The CDR3 runs to 14 residues. V was pared by 7 bases and J by 7 bases, with 9 bases of the junction left unmatched. The CDR3 sequence: CASTERGRFNEQFF. The DNA for the CDR3 is TGTGCCAGCACCGAGCGCGGGAGGTTTAATGAGCAGTTCTTC.

The rearrangement uses TRBV27 and TRBJ1-2; D perhaps matches TRBD1 (6 bases). CDR1 and CDR2 (germline): MNHEY, SMNVEV (reference sequence). CDR3 length equals 14 residues. V lost 4 bases to trimming and J lost 6 bases, with 15 bases between them. The CDR3 sequence: CASSSWGGSNGYTF. CDR3 coding DNA: TGTGCCAGCAGTTCCTGGGGGGGCTCTAATGGCTACACCTTC.

This chain links TRBV28 with TRBJ1-5; 12 positions agree with TRBD1. Germline lookup yields CDR1 MDHEN and CDR2 SYDVKM. The V and J ends lost 6 bases and 1 base, in that order; junction bases with no gene match: 4. The CDR3 has 16 residues. The DNA for the CDR3 is TGTGCCAGCAGACAGGGGACAGGGGGCAGCAATCAGCCCCAGCATTTT. Protein product: CASRQGTGGSNQPQHF.

This clone has ten or more counts. The chain is built from TRBV28 and TRBJ2-5; D is undetermined. Looked up from germline, CDR1 is MDHEN and CDR2 is SYDVKM. The CDR3 totals 13 residues. Between the trimmed V and J ends, which lost 3 bases and 7 bases, there was a span of 12 bases. The CDR3 loop is CASSFSPGGTQYF. The DNA of the CDR3 is TGTGCCAGCAGTTTCAGTCCAGGTGGGACCCAGTACTTC.

The chain employs TRBV19 and TRBJ2-5, with 9 bases that match TRBD2. Germline V gene sequence: CDR1 LNHDA, CDR2 SQIVND (reference sequence). This CDR3 is 15 amino acids long. J gave up 5 bases and V 3 bases, and 7 bases lay outside the gene matches. DNA of the CDR3: TGTGCCAGTAGTATTGGAGCGGGAGGCACGGAGACCCAGTACTTC. Its translation is CASSIGAGGTETQYF.

This chain joins TRBV27 and TRBJ2-5, with D perhaps TRBD2 (6 bases). The CDR3 covers 13 residues. Germline V lookup: CDR1 MNHEY, CDR2 SMNVEV (reference sequence). V shed 2 bases and J shed 5 bases, with 9 bases lying between them. The CDR3 reads CASSLIRGETQYF. The CDR3 DNA sequence: TGTGCCAGCAGTTTAATCCGGGGGGAGACCCAGTACTTC.

In DNA form, the CDR3 reads TGTGCCAGCAGCTTATGGTTGCGGGGCCAAGAGACCCAGTACTTC. Translation gives CASSLWLRGQETQYF. V and J are TRBV7-2 and TRBJ2-5; possible D gene TRBD2, 6 bases. From germline, CDR1 is SGHTA and CDR2 FQGNSA. V lost 2 bases to trimming and J lost 1 base, with 11 bases between them. This CDR3 is built from 15 residues.

The genes are TRBV6-4 and TRBJ1-1; 7 bases line up with TRBD1. The germline V gene encodes CDR1 MRHNA and CDR2 SNTAGT. The CDR3 is 13 residues long. J was trimmed by 9 bases and V by 4 bases; bases with no gene match: 8. The chain's CDR3 is CASSVFPGQKAFF. CDR3 coding DNA: TGTGCCAGCAGTGTTTTCCCGGGACAGAAAGCTTTCTTT.

J is TRBJ2-1 and V is TRBV7-9; tentative D call: TRBD2 (6 bases). V dropped 5 bases and J dropped 15 bases, with 17 bases sitting between them. The CDR3 is 12 amino acids. Germline V CDR1 and CDR2: SEHNR, FQNEAQ (reference sequence). For the CDR3, the DNA is TGTGCCAGCAGCCGGATGCAGAACGGGGGGTTCTTC. Translating gives CASSRMQNGGFF.

The chain couples TRBV29-1 to TRBJ2-2; weak D call: TRBD1 (5 bases). Germline V gene lookup returns CDR1 SQVTM and CDR2 ANQGSEA. The CDR3 runs 14 residues. The V end lost 6 bases, the J end lost 4 bases, and 15 bases lay between the germline ends. The CDR3 DNA reads as TGCAGCGTCTCCCAGGACATCGTCACCGGGGAGCTGTTTTTT. This sequence encodes CSVSQDIVTGELFF.

The CDR3 here is CASSSARSAGLAGANKTVDTQYF. The CDR3 DNA is TGCGCCAGCAGCTCGGCTCGAAGCGCCGGACTAGCGGGAGCGAATAAAACGGTAGATACGCAGTATTTT. This chain connects TRBV5-1 to TRBJ2-3, with 13 bases identical to TRBD2. CDR1 SGHRS and CDR2 YFSETQ come from the germline V gene. The CDR3 loop spans 23 amino acids. Trimming removed 3 bases from V and 5 bases from J; junction bases left unmatched: 27.

The chain combines TRBV11-2 with TRBJ2-2; D gene unclear. CDR3 length: 11 residues. Germline V gene data show CDR1 as SGHAT and CDR2 as FQNNGV. Trimming shortened V by 9 bases and J by 4 bases, and 6 bases separated the two germline ends. This chain's CDR3 is CASMRTGELFF. The CDR3 DNA is TGTGCCAGTATGCGCACCGGGGAGCTGTTTTTT.

The rearrangement links TRBV28 to TRBJ2-5; 9 nucleotides line up with TRBD1. After removal of 6 bases from V and 3 bases from J, the junction contained 8 bases not matched to a gene. The germline gives CDR1 MDHEN, CDR2 SYDVKM. The CDR3 has 15 residues. CDR3 sequence reads: CASSTGGANKETQYF. CDR3 bases: TGTGCCAGCAGCACAGGGGGCGCAAACAAAGAGACCCAGTACTTC.

Comments on this clone: In the same sample, other DNA sequences code for this CDR3. The genes are TRBV7-3 and TRBJ2-2, with 9 bases fitting TRBD2. Trimming removed 3 bases from V and 1 base from J; junction bases left unmatched: 0. Germline V gene lookup returns CDR1 SGHTA and CDR2 FQGTGA. CDR3 length: 15 amino acids. This chain's CDR3 is CASSFSGRNTGELFF. Written as DNA, the CDR3 is TGTGCCAGCAGCTTTAGCGGGAGGAACACCGGGGAGCTGTTTTTT.

This rearrangement joins TRBV11-2 to TRBJ2-5; TRBD2 agrees at 12 bases. Looked up from germline, CDR1 is SGHAT and CDR2 is FQNNGV. The CDR3 length is 16 residues. Trimming cost V 5 bases and J 1 base; bases outside gene matches: 5. The CDR3 is CASSPRLAGAQETQYF. CDR3 nucleotides: TGTGCCAGCAGCCCCCGACTAGCGGGAGCCCAAGAGACCCAGTACTTC.

The chain's CDR3 is CASSFLGLASTYNEQFF. The CDR3 DNA reads TGTGCCAGCAGTTTCCTTGGACTAGCGTCCACCTACAATGAGCAGTTCTTC. The rearrangement joins TRBV27 to TRBJ2-1, with 9 bases that match TRBD2. Trimming took 3 bases from V and 2 from J; bases not matched to a gene: 8. The CDR3 totals 17 residues. The V gene's germline CDR1 is MNHEY and CDR2 SMNVEV (reference sequence).